The T cell receptor beta chain under discussion was sequenced for a study of blood T cell repertoires in COVID-19. Study information: Sites in the United States, Italy and Spain provided acute and convalescent COVID-19 samples. PBMCs, B-cell-depleted T cells, or T cells were the source of the cDNA or gDNA that made up the material.

In the study's own analysis: Reference gene primer amplification gave estimated nucleated cell counts. Data came from immunoSEQ multiplex PCR; TCRdb stores just in-frame clones and leaves some out. The V and J calls and clone size come from that table; D and trimming were worked out from the DNA. The profile shows roughly 170,000 clones, roughly four fifths of them singletons. After removal of 8 bases from V and 6 bases from J, the junction contained 8 bases not matched to a gene. The CDR3 is made up of 14 amino acids. CDR1 MNHEY and CDR2 SVGAGI come from the germline V gene. The chain has TRBV6-5 and TRBJ2-1, with 9 bases aligning to TRBD2. The receptor's source is a man aged 35 to 55 who had recovered from COVID-19. The sample comprised peripheral blood. CDR3 residues: CASAVAGVSNEQFF. The CDR3 region has the DNA TGTGCCAGCGCCGTAGCGGGAGTCAGCAATGAGCAGTTCTTC.